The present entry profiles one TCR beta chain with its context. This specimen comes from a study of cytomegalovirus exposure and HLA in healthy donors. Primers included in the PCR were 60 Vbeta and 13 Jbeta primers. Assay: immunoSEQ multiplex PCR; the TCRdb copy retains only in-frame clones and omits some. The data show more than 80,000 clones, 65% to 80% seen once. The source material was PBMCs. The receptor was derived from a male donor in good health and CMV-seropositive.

The CDR3 DNA reads TGTGCCAGCAGCGTAGTAGCGGGGGGTCTTACAGATACGCAGTATTTT. Translation gives CASSVVAGGLTDTQYF. The rearrangement links TRBV9 to TRBJ2-3; 10 bases line up with TRBD2. CDR3 size: 16 residues. After removal of 0 bases from V and 3 bases from J, the junction contained 4 bases not matched to a gene. Germline assignment: CDR1 SGDLS and CDR2 YYNGEE.